This record looks at one TCR beta chain sequence and its context. This entry comes from a study of blood T cell repertoires in COVID-19. Per the original data handling: Amplification from reference gene primers served as the basis for estimated nucleated cell counts. Data came from immunoSEQ multiplex PCR; TCRdb stores just in-frame clones and leaves some out. That table is the source of V, J and clone size, and D and trimming were worked out from the DNA. Altogether around 500,000 clones are present, approximately 85% being singletons, with the ten largest covering roughly 3.1%. Trimming pared 0 bases from V and 6 bases from J, leaving 12 bases between. This CDR3 contains 14 residues. Germline V CDR1 and CDR2: SGHRS, YFSETQ.

This rearrangement joins TRBV5-1 to TRBJ1-1, with D possibly TRBD1 on 6 matching bases. Source material: peripheral blood. The sequence came from a human donor in a cohort sampled during active COVID-19. The CDR3 protein is CASSLEQGLAEAFF. DNA of the CDR3: TGCGCCAGCAGCTTGGAACAGGGTCTCGCTGAAGCTTTCTTT.